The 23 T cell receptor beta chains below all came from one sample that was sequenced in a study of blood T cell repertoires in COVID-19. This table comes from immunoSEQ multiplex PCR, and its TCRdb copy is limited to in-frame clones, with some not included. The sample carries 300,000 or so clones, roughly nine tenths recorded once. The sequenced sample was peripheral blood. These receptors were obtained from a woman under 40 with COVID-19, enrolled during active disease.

This chain's CDR3 is CASSTGLRNYGYTF. The CDR3 DNA reads TGTGCCAGTAGTACGGGACTTAGAAACTATGGCTACACCTTC. The V gene is TRBV19, the J gene TRBJ1-2, with TRBD1 as a possible D gene (5 bases). Germline values: CDR1 LNHDA, CDR2 SQIVND (reference sequence). This CDR3 is 14 amino acids long. Trimming took off 4 bases at V and 2 bases at J, with 11 bases between the two ends.

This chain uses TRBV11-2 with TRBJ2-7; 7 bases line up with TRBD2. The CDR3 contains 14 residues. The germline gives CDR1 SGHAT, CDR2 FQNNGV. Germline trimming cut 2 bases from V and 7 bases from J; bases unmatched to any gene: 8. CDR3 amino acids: CASSLTSAAGEQYF. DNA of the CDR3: TGTGCCAGCAGCTTAACTAGCGCAGCCGGGGAGCAGTACTTC.

In nucleotides, the CDR3 is TGCGCCAGCAGCTTGGCCGGGGGGAGTACCTACGAGCAGTACTTC. As protein: CASSLAGGSTYEQYF. The chain couples TRBV5-1 to TRBJ2-7; 7 nucleotides match TRBD2. Germline V gene data show CDR1 as SGHRS and CDR2 as YFSETQ. This CDR3 comprises 15 residues. Trimming took 0 bases from V and 2 from J; bases not matched to a gene: 5.

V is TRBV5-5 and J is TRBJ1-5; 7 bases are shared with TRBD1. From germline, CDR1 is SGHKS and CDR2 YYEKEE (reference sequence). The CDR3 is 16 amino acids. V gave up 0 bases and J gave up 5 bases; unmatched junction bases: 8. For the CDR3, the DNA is TGTGCCAGCAGCTTGGCTATATGGCAGGGGGATCAGCCCCAGCATTTT. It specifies CASSLAIWQGDQPQHF.

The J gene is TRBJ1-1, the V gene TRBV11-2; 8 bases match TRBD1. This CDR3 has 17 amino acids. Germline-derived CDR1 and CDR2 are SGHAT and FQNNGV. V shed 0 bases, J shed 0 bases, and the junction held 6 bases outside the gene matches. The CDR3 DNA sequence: TGTGCCAGCAGCTTAGAGGGGACAGGTCTCATGAACACTGAAGCTTTCTTT. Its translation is CASSLEGTGLMNTEAFF.

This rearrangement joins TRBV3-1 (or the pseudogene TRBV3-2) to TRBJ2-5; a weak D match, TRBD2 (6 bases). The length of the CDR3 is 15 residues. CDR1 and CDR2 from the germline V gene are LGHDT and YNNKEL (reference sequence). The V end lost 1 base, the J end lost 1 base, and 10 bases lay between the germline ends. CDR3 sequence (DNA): TGTGCCAGCAGCCAAGTCACGCGGGGCCAAGAGACCCAGTACTTC. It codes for CASSQVTRGQETQYF.

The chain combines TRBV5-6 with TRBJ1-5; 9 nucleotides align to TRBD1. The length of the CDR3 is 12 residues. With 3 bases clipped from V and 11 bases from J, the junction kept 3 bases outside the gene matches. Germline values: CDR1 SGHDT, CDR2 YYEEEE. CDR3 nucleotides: TGTGCCAGCAGCTCGAGACAGGGGGCCCAGCATTTT. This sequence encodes CASSSRQGAQHF.

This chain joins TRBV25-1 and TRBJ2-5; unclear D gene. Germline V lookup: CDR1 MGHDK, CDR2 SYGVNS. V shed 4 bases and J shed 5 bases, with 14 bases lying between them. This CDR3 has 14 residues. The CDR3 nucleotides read TGTGCCAGCAGTGGATACGGCGGCTTCGAGACCCAGTACTTC. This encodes CASSGYGGFETQYF.

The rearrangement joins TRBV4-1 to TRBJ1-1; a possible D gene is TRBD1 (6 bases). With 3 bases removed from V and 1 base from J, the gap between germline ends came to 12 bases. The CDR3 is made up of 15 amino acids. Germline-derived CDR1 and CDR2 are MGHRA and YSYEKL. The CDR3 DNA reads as TGCGCCAGCAGCCAGACGACAGGCCGGAACACTGAAGCTTTCTTT. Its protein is CASSQTTGRNTEAFF.

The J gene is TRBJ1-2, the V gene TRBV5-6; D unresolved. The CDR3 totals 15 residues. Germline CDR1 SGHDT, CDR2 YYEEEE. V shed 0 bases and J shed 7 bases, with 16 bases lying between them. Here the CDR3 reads CASSLVSAAPTGYTF. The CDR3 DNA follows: TGTGCCAGCAGCTTGGTGTCTGCCGCTCCTACTGGCTACACCTTC.

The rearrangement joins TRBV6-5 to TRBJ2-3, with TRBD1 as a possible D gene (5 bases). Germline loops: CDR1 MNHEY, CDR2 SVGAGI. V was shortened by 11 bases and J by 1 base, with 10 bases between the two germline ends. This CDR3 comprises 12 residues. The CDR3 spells CAAGRGTDTQYF. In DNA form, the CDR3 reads TGTGCCGCCGGCAGGGGCACAGATACGCAGTATTTT.

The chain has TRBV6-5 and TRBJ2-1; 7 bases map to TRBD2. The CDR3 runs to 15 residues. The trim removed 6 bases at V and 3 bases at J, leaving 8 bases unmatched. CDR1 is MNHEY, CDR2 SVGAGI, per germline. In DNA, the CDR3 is TGTGCCAGCAGCCTCATTGCTAGCGGCTACAATGAGCAGTTCTTC. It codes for CASSLIASGYNEQFF.

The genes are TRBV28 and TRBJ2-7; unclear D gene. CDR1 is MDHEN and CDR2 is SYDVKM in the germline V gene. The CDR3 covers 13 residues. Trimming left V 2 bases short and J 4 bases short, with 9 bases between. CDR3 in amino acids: CASSLKPRYEQYF. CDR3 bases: TGTGCCAGCAGTTTAAAGCCCAGGTACGAGCAGTACTTC.

The CDR3 loop is CASRVFGANTEAFF. The CDR3 DNA reads as TGCGCCAGCAGGGTTTTCGGAGCGAACACTGAAGCTTTCTTT. The V call is TRBV5-1, the J call TRBJ1-1, with D uncertain. V shed 5 bases and J shed 1 base, with 12 bases lying between them. The CDR3 is 14 amino acids. CDR1 and CDR2 from the germline V gene are SGHRS and YFSETQ.

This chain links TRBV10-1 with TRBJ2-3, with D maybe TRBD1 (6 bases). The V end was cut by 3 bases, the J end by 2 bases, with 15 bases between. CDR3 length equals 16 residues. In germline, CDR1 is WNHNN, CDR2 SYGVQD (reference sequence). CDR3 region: CASSDIGQKVTDTQYF. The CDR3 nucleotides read TGCGCCAGCAGTGATATCGGACAGAAAGTCACAGATACGCAGTATTTT.

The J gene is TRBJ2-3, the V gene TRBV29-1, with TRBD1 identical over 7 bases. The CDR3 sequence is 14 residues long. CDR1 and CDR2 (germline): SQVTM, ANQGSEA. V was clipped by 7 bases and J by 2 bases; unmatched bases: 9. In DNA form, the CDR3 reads TGCAGCGCCCGGAGAGGGACAGCCACAGATACGCAGTATTTT. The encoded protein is CSARRGTATDTQYF.

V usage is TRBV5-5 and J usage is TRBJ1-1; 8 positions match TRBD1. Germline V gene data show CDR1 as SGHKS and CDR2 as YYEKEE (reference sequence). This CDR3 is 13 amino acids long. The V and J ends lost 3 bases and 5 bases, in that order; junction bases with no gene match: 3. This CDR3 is CASSSWTGTEAFF. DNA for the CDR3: TGTGCCAGCAGCTCGTGGACAGGGACTGAAGCTTTCTTT.

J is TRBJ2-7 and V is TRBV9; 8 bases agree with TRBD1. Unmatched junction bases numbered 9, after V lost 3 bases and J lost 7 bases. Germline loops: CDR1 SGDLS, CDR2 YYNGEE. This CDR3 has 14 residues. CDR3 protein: CASSARTGLEEQYF. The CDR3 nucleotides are TGTGCCAGCAGCGCCCGGACAGGGTTGGAGGAGCAGTACTTC.

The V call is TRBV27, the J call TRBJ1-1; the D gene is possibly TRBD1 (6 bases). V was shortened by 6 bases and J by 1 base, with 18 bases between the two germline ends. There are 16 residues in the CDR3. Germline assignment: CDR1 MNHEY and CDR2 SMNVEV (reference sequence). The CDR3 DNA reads TGTGCCAGCAGCCTACAGGGTCGAGGGAAGAACACTGAAGCTTTCTTT. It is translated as CASSLQGRGKNTEAFF.

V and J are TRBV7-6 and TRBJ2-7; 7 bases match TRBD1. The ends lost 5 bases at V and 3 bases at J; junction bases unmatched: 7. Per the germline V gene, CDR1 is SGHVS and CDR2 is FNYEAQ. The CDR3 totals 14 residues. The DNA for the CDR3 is TGTGCCAGCAGCCTGGGACAGCCCTACTACGAGCAGTACTTC. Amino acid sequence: CASSLGQPYYEQYF.

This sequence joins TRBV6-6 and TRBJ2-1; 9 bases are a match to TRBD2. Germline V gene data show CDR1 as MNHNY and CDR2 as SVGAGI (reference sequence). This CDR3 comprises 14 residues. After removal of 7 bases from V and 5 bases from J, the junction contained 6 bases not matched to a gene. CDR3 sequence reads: CASTSTSGHNEQFF. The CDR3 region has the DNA TGTGCCAGCACCTCGACTAGCGGACACAATGAGCAGTTCTTC.

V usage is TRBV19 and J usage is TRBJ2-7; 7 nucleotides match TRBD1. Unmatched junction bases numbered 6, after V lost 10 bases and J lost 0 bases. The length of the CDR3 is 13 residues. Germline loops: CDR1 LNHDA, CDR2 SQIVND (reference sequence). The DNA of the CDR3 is TGTGCCACTCAGACAGGGAGCTCCTACGAGCAGTACTTC. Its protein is CATQTGSSYEQYF.

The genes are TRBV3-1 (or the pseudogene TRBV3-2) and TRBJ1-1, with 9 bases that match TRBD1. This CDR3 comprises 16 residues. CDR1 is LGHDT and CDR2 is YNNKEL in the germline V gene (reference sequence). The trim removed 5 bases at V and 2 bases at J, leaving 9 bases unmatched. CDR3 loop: CASSVRTGAINTEAFF. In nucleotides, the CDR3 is TGTGCCAGCAGCGTAAGGACAGGGGCGATCAACACTGAAGCTTTCTTT.